The present T cell receptor (beta chain) was sequenced within a study of human T cells and chemical hapten exposure. Turning to the study itself: The sensitizing agent was 2% DPC, placed on roughly 2 cm by roughly 2 cm of upper inner arm skin. During the approximately 25-week study period, patients had diphenylcyclopropenone applied to the scalp every week.

This clonotype was found a few times. The ends lost 2 bases at V and 6 bases at J; junction bases unmatched: 6. CDR3 length equals 15 residues. Germline V gives CDR1 MGHRA, CDR2 YSYEKL. As for time point: patch test 1, 2 weeks after DPC sensitization. The treatment is: therapeutic diphenylcyclopropenone sensitization with weekly scalp DPC. TCRdb reprocessed the RACE reads with MiXCR, giving one entry per CDR3 protein. The sample lists about 120,000 distinct CDR3 sequences; about an eighth were seen once. This receptor was identified in a woman aged 50 to 60 with alopecia areata. Some clones in this sample may be carry-over from other donors' samples. This chain links TRBV4-1 with TRBJ1-2, with 10 bases matching TRBD1. This sample comprised whole blood, obtained in connection with sensitization to the hapten diphenylcyclopropenone (DPC). The CDR3 loop reads CASSQRGQGKDGYTF. CDR3 nucleotides: TGCGCCAGCAGCCAAAGGGGACAGGGGAAGGATGGCTACACCTTC.